The T cell receptor (beta chain) under discussion was sequenced for a study of blood T cells in healthy people across ages. At the level of the study: Per two T cells, about one barcoded beta molecule was captured through template switching.

Primed by a sample-barcoded 5' primer and a J-beta primer mix, a second PCR proceeded for about 6 to 11 cycles. TCRdb reanalysed the 5' RACE reads using MiXCR and keeps one entry per CDR3 protein. The table lists fewer than 1.5 million distinct CDR3 sequences, roughly 40% of them singletons. Specimen: blood. The sequence was obtained from a woman aged 18-30 years in good health.

CDR3 in DNA: TGTGCCAGCAGCCTTAGCACGGGACTTTCCTACGAGCAGTACTTC. Translated: CASSLSTGLSYEQYF. The gene calls are TRBV7-2 and TRBJ2-7; the D gene is possibly TRBD2 (6 bases). The CDR3 loop spans 15 amino acids. V was clipped by 5 bases and J by 1 base, with 15 bases between them. Germline loops: CDR1 SGHTA, CDR2 FQGNSA. Filled out from reference TRBV7-2 and TRBJ2-7, the complete variable domain reads GAGVSQSPSNKVTEKGKDVELRCDPISGHTALYWYRQSLGQGLEFLIYFQGNSAPDKSGLPSDRFSAERTGGSVSTLTIQRTQQEDSAVYLCASSLSTGLSYEQYFGPGTRLTVT.